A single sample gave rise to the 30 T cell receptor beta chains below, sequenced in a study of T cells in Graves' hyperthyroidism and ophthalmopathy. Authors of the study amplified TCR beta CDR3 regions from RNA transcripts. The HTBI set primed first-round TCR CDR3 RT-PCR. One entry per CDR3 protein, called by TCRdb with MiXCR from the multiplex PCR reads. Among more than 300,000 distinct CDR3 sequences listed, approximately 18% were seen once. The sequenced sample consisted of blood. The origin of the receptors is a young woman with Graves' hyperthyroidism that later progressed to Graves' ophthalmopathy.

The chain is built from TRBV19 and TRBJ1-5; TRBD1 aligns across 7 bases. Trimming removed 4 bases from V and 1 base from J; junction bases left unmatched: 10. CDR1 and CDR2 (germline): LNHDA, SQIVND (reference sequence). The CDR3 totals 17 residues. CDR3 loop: CASSRKAGQVSNQPQHF. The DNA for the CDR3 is TGTGCCAGTAGTAGAAAAGCCGGACAGGTGAGCAATCAGCCCCAGCATTTT.

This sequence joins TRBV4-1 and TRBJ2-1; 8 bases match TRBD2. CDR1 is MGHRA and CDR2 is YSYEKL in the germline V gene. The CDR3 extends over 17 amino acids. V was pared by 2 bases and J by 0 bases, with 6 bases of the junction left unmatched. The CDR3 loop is CASSQQREPSSYNEQFF. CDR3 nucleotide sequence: TGCGCCAGCAGCCAACAGCGGGAGCCAAGCTCCTACAATGAGCAGTTCTTC.

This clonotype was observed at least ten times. DNA of the CDR3: TGCAGTGCTAGGATATACAATGAGCAGTTCTTC. Translation gives CSARIYNEQFF. The chain has TRBV20-1 and TRBJ2-1; no clear D gene. V was shortened by 3 bases and J by 4 bases, with 4 bases between the two germline ends. The V gene's germline CDR1 is DFQATT and CDR2 SNEGSKA (reference sequence). The CDR3 is made up of 11 amino acids.

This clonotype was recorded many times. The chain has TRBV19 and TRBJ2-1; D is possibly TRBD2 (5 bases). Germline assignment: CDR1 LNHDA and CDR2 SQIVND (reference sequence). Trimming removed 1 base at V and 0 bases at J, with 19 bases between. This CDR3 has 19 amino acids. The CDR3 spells CASSIGRDLLRGSYNEQFF. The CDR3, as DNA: TGTGCCAGTAGTATAGGCCGGGATCTGCTACGCGGCTCCTACAATGAGCAGTTCTTC.

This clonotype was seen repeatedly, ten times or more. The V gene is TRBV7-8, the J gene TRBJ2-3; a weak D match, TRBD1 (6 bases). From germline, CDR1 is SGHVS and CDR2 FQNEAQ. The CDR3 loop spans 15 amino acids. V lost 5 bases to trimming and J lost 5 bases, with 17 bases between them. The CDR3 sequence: CASSETGFAGDTQYF. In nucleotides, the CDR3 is TGTGCCAGCAGCGAAACAGGGTTTGCGGGAGATACGCAGTATTTT.

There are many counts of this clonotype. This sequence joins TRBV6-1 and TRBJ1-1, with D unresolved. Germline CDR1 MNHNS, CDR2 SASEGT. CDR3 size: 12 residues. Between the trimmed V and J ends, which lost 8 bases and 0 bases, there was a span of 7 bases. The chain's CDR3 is CASGRMNTEAFF. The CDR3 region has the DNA TGTGCCAGCGGACGGATGAACACTGAAGCTTTCTTT.

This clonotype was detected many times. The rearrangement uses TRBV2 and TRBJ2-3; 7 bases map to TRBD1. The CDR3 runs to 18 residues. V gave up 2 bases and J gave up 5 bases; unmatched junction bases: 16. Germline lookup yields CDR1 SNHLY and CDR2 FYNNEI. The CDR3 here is CASSESVWTGPGKDTQYF. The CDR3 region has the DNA TGTGCCAGCAGTGAATCCGTTTGGACAGGACCCGGGAAAGATACGCAGTATTTT.

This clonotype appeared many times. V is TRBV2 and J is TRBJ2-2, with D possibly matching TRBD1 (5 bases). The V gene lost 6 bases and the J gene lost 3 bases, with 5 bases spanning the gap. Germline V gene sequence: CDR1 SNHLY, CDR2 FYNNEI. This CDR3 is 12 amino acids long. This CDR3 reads CASRTDTGELFF. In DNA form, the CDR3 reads TGTGCCAGCAGGACAGACACCGGGGAGCTGTTTTTT.

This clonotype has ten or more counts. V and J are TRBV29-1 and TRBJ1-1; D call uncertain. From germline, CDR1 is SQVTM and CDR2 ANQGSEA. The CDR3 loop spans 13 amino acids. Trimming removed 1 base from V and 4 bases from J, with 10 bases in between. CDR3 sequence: CSVEGRRGTEAFF. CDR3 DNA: TGCAGCGTTGAAGGACGGAGAGGCACTGAAGCTTTCTTT.

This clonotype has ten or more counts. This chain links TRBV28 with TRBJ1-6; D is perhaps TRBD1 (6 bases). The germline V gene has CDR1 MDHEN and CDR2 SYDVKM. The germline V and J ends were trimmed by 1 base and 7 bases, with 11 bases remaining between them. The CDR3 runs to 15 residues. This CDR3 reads CASSLLGAKNSPLHF. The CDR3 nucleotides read TGTGCCAGCAGTTTATTGGGGGCGAAGAATTCACCCCTCCACTTT.

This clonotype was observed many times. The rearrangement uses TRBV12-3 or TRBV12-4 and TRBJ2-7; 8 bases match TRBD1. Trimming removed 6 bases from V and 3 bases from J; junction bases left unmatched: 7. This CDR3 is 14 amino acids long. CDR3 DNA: TGTGCCAGCAGCCGCCTTGGGACAGGCTACGAGCAGTACTTC. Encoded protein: CASSRLGTGYEQYF.

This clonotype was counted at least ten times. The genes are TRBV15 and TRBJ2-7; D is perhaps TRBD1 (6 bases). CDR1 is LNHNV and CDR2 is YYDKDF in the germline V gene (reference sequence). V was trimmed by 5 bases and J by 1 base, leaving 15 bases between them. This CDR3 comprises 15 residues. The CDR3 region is CATSGQGRKSYEQYF. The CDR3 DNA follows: TGTGCCACCAGCGGCCAGGGGCGGAAGTCCTACGAGCAGTACTTC. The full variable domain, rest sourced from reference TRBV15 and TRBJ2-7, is DAMVIQNPRYQVTQFGKPVTLSCSQTLNHNVMYWYQQKSSQAPKLLFHYYDKDFNNEADTPDNFQSRRPNTSFCFLDIRSPGLGDTAMYLCATSGQGRKSYEQYFGPGTRLTVT.

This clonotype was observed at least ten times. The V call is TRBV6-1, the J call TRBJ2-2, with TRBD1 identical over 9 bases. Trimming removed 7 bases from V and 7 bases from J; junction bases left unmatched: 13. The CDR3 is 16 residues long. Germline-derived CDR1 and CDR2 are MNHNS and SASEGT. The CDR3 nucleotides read TGTGCCAGCACCTTCGGACAGGGGTTGGTTTTCGGGGAGCTGTTTTTT. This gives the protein CASTFGQGLVFGELFF.

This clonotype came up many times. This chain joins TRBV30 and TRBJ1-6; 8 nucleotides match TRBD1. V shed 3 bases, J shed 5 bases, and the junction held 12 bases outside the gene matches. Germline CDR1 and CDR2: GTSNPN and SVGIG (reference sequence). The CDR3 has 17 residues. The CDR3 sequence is CAWRAPGQVRNNSPLHF. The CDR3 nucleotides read TGTGCCTGGAGGGCCCCGGGACAGGTCCGGAATAATTCACCCCTCCACTTT.

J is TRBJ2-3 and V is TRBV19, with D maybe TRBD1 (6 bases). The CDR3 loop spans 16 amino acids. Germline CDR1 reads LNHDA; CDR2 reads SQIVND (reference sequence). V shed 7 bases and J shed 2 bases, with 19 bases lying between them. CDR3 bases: TGTGCCAGTACCGATCGGATCCGGGACATCACAGATACGCAGTATTTT. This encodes CASTDRIRDITDTQYF.

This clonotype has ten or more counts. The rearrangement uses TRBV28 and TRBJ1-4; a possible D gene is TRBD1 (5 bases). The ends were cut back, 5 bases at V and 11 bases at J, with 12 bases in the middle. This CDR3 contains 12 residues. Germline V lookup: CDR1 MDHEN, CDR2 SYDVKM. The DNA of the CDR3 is TGTGCCAGCAGTACGGCGACAGACAAACTGTTTTTT. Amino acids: CASSTATDKLFF.

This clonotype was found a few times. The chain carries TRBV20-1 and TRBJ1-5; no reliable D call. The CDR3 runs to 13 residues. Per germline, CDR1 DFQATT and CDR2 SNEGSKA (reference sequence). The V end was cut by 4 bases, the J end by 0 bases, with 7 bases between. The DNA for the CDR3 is TGCAGTGCTAAACAGAATAGCAATCAGCCCCAGCATTTT. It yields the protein CSAKQNSNQPQHF.

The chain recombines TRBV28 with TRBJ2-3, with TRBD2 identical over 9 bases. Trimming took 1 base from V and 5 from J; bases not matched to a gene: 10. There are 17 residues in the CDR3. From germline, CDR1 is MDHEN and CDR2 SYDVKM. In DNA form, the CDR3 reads TGTGCCAGCAGTTTATCCGCGGGAGGGCCGTTTGAAGATACGCAGTATTTT. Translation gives CASSLSAGGPFEDTQYF.

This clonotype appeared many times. The CDR3 region is CASSLKDNLAGGSSYEQYF. CDR3 in DNA: TGTGCCAGCAGCTTAAAGGACAACCTAGCGGGGGGCTCCTCCTACGAGCAGTACTTC. The genes are TRBV7-2 and TRBJ2-7; 11 bases are shared with TRBD2. CDR3 length: 19 amino acids. Per germline, CDR1 SGHTA and CDR2 FQGNSA. With 2 bases clipped from V and 0 bases from J, the junction kept 12 bases outside the gene matches.

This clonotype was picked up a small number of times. The CDR3 DNA sequence: TGTGCCAGCAGTTTGCCTAGCGGGAGCCACAATGAGCAGTTCTTC. Amino acid sequence: CASSLPSGSHNEQFF. V is TRBV28 and J is TRBJ2-1, with 10 bases identical to TRBD2. Germline loops: CDR1 MDHEN, CDR2 SYDVKM. The V gene end was trimmed by 3 bases and the J gene end by 5 bases; junction bases not matched to a gene: 4. The CDR3 has 15 residues.

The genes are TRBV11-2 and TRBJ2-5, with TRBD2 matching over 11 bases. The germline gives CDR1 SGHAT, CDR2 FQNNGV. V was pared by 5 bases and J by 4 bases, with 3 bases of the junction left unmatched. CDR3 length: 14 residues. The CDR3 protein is CASSRGTSGETQYF. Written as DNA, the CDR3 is TGTGCCAGCAGCCGCGGGACTAGCGGAGAGACCCAGTACTTC. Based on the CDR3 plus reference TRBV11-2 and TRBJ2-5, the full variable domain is EAGVAQSPRYKIIEKRQSVAFWCNPISGHATLYWYQQILGQGPKLLIQFQNNGVVDDSQLPKDRFSAERLKGVDSTLKIQPAKLEDSAVYLCASSRGTSGETQYFGPGTRLLVL.

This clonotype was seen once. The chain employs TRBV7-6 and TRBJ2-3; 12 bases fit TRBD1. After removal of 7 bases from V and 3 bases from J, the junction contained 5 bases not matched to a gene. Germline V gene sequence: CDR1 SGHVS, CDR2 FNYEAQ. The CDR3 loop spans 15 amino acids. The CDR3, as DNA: TGTGCCAGCAATAGGGGACAGGGGGCAACAGATACGCAGTATTTT. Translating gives CASNRGQGATDTQYF.

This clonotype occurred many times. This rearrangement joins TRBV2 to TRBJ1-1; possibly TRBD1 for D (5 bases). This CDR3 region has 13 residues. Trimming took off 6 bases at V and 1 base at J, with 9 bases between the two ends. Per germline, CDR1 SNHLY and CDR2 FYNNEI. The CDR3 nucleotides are TGTGCCAGCAGGATGACAGAGAACACTGAAGCTTTCTTT. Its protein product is CASRMTENTEAFF. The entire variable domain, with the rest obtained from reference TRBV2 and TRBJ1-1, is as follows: EPEVTQTPSHQVTQMGQEVILRCVPISNHLYFYWYRQILGQKVEFLVSFYNNEISEKSEIFDDQFSVERPDGSNFTLKIRSTKLEDSAMYFCASRMTENTEAFFGQGTRLTVV.

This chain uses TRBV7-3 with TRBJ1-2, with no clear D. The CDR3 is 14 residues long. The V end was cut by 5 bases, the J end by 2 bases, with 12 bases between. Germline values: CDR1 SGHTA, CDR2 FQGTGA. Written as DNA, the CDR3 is TGTGCCAGCAGCCCGGGTCCCCAAAACTATGGCTACACCTTC. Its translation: CASSPGPQNYGYTF.

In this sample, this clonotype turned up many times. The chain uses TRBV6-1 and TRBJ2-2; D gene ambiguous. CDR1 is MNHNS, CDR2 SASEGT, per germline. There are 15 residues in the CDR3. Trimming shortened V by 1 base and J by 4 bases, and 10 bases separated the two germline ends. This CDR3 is CASSEVGVSTGELFF. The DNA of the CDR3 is TGTGCCAGCAGTGAAGTGGGTGTGAGCACCGGGGAGCTGTTTTTT.

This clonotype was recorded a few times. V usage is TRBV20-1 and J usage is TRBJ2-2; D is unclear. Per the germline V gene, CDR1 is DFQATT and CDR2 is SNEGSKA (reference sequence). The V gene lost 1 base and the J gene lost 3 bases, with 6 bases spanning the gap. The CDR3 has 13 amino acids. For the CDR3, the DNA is TGCAGTGCTAGAGTCATCGACACCGGGGAGCTGTTTTTT. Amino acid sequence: CSARVIDTGELFF.

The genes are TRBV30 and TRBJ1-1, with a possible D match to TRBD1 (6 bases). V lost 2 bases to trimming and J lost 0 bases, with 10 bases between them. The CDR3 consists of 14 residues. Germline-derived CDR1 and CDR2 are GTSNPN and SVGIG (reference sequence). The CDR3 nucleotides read TGTGCCTGGAGTAAGACAGGAATGAACACTGAAGCTTTCTTT. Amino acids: CAWSKTGMNTEAFF.

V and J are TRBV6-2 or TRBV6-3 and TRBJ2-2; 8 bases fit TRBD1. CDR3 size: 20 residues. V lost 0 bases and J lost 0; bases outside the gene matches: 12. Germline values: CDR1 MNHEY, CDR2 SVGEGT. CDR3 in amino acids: CASSYSPDRVLKPNTGELFF. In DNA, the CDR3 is TGTGCCAGCAGTTACTCACCGGACAGGGTCCTTAAACCGAACACCGGGGAGCTGTTTTTT.

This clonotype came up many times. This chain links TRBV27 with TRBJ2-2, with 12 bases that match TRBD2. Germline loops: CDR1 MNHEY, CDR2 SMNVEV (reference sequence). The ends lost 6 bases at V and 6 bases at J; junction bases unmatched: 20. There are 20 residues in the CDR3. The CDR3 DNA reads TGTGCCAGCAGGCTACCGGCCCCCCTAGCGGGGGGGCCGGAATCCGGGGAGCTGTTTTTT. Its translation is CASRLPAPLAGGPESGELFF.

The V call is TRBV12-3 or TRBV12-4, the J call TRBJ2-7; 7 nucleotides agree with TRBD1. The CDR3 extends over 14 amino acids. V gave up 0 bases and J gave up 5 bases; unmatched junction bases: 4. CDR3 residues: CASSLARGRDEQYF. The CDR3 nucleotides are TGTGCCAGCAGTTTAGCGAGGGGGCGGGACGAGCAGTACTTC.